The sequence of this T cell receptor (beta chain) was determined in a study of human T cells and chemical hapten exposure. About the research overall: There were weekly diphenylcyclopropenone doses to the scalp for patients throughout the approximately 24-week study.

The germline CDR1 and CDR2 sequences are WNHNN and SYGVQD (reference sequence). Trimming took off 5 bases at V and 7 bases at J, with 14 bases between the two ends. CDR3 length equals 13 residues. Time point of the sample: patch test 1, 2 weeks after DPC sensitization. Treatment indicated: therapeutic diphenylcyclopropenone sensitization with weekly scalp DPC. Blood collection happened ahead of applying each patch test. Alopecia patients between 18 and 70 years old and suitable for DPC were used as donors. TCRdb re-analysed the RACE reads in MiXCR, keeping a single row per CDR3 protein. The sample has roughly 380,000 distinct CDR3 sequences; about 4.4% are singletons. This clonotype was seen repeatedly, ten times or more.

This sample comprised whole blood, obtained in connection with sensitization to the hapten diphenylcyclopropenone (DPC). The rearrangement uses TRBV10-1 and TRBJ2-5, with a tentative D call TRBD2 (7 bases). The source is a woman aged 45-59 years with alopecia areata. Some clones in this sample may be carry-over from other donors' samples. CDR3 DNA sequence: TGCGCCAGCAGTCCACACAGGGAGGGGACCCAGTACTTC. Its translation: CASSPHREGTQYF.